This passage covers 18 T cell receptor beta chains from one sample sequenced in a study of PD-L1 blockade in urothelial cancer (dated by TCRdb to about 2017). The library was made by the immunoSEQ multiplex PCR assay. As stored in TCRdb, this immuneACCESS dataset retains in-frame rearrangements with V and J assigned. A fraction of the clones does not appear; measured against another copy, unresolved V genes explain less than half of the discrepancy, and the remainder lacks a known reason. For this sample there are 90,000 to 120,000 clones; around 85% appear just once. Roughly 2.3% of the sample belongs to the ten largest clones. The specimen was PBMCs, collected around atezolizumab (anti-PD-L1) treatment. The receptors here all came from a man between 45 and 60 years old with urothelial cancer.

The chain recombines TRBV28 with TRBJ1-2, with 7 bases matching TRBD1. Per the germline V gene, CDR1 is MDHEN and CDR2 is SYDVKM. The CDR3 sequence is 14 residues long. V lost 4 bases, J lost 7 bases, and 9 bases stayed unmatched. CDR3 sequence: CASSSGEGAFGYTF. The DNA for the CDR3 is TGTGCCAGCAGTTCGGGCGAGGGGGCGTTTGGCTACACCTTC.

The chain joins TRBV5-4 to TRBJ2-2; D uncertain. V dropped 9 bases and J dropped 1 base, with 10 bases sitting between them. The germline V gene has CDR1 SGHNT and CDR2 YYREEE (reference sequence). CDR3 size: 13 residues. CDR3 DNA: TGTGCCACTCTAACAGTGAACACCGGGGAGCTGTTTTTT. It encodes CATLTVNTGELFF.

The chain couples TRBV7-2 to TRBJ2-1, with D tentatively TRBD1 (6 bases). Trimming stripped 0 bases from V and 9 bases from J, with 9 bases between. The germline gives CDR1 SGHTA, CDR2 FQGNSA. This CDR3 has 13 residues. The CDR3 sequence is CASSLALGGEQFF. The CDR3 DNA is TGTGCCAGCAGCTTAGCTTTAGGGGGTGAGCAGTTCTTC.

The chain has TRBV27 and TRBJ2-3; D not resolved. CDR1 is MNHEY and CDR2 is SMNVEV in the germline V gene (reference sequence). Trimming cost V 5 bases and J 2 bases, with 5 bases left between them. CDR3 length equals 12 residues. The CDR3 protein is CASSPPTDTQYF. The CDR3 nucleotides are TGTGCCAGCAGTCCTCCCACAGATACGCAGTATTTT.

In its sample, this clone was seen once. The V and J genes are TRBV28 and TRBJ2-2; 12 bases map to TRBD2. This CDR3 is built from 15 residues. CDR1 and CDR2 (germline): MDHEN, SYDVKM. Germline trimming cut 7 bases from V and 4 bases from J; bases unmatched to any gene: 4. The CDR3 loop reads CASTSLAGGTGELFF. CDR3 sequence (DNA): TGTGCCAGCACCTCACTAGCGGGAGGCACCGGGGAGCTGTTTTTT.

The V call is TRBV28, the J call TRBJ2-3; 8 nucleotides line up with TRBD2. The V gene's germline CDR1 is MDHEN and CDR2 SYDVKM. The CDR3 loop spans 14 amino acids. V was clipped by 5 bases and J by 7 bases; unmatched bases: 8. The DNA for the CDR3 is TGTGCCAGCAGTCCAGCGGGAGATACCCATACGCAGTATTTT. It codes for CASSPAGDTHTQYF.

This clone was seen a few times. V usage is TRBV28 and J usage is TRBJ1-2; D gene ambiguous. CDR1 is MDHEN and CDR2 is SYDVKM in the germline V gene. The ends were cut back, 2 bases at V and 6 bases at J, with 7 bases in the middle. The CDR3 runs to 12 residues. The DNA of the CDR3 is TGTGCCAGCAGTTTACACATCGATGGCTACACCTTC. Its protein is CASSLHIDGYTF.

V gene TRBV7-2 combines with J gene TRBJ2-3; D is unclear. This CDR3 is 11 amino acids long. Germline V gene data show CDR1 as SGHTA and CDR2 as FQGNSA. V lost 5 bases, J lost 7 bases, and 7 bases lay in between. The CDR3 DNA is TGTGCCAGCAGCGCACAGAATACGCAGTATTTT. It translates to CASSAQNTQYF.

This clone was seen at least ten times. The V call is TRBV18, the J call TRBJ1-2; the match to TRBD1 covers 10 bases. The CDR3 length is 15 residues. The germline V gene has CDR1 KGHSH and CDR2 LQKENI. Trimming at V came to 3 bases and at J to 4 bases, leaving 5 bases not matched to a gene. The CDR3 reads CASSPLDRGVYGYTF. CDR3 DNA sequence: TGTGCCAGCTCACCTCTGGACAGGGGGGTCTATGGCTACACCTTC.

The chain carries TRBV5-5 and TRBJ2-2; D gene unclear. The germline V and J ends were trimmed by 0 bases and 4 bases, with 10 bases remaining between them. Germline V gene lookup returns CDR1 SGHKS and CDR2 YYEKEE (reference sequence). The CDR3 has 15 amino acids. The CDR3 spells CASSLVQVATGELFF. The CDR3 bases are TGTGCCAGCAGCTTGGTCCAGGTGGCCACCGGGGAGCTGTTTTTT.

V usage is TRBV7-2 and J usage is TRBJ1-3; 8 positions match TRBD1. Germline CDR1 SGHTA, CDR2 FQGNSA. The CDR3 has 15 residues. The trim removed 3 bases at V and 0 bases at J, leaving 1 base unmatched. CDR3 coding DNA: TGTGCCAGCAGCTTTGGACAGGGCTCTGGAAACACCATATATTTT. It is translated as CASSFGQGSGNTIYF. Full variable domain (remainder filled in from reference TRBV7-2 and TRBJ1-3): GAGVSQSPSNKVTEKGKDVELRCDPISGHTALYWYRQSLGQGLEFLIYFQGNSAPDKSGLPSDRFSAERTGGSVSTLTIQRTQQEDSAVYLCASSFGQGSGNTIYFGEGSWLTVV.

The V and J genes are TRBV5-6 and TRBJ2-4; tentative D call: TRBD2 (7 bases). Trimming removed 6 bases from V and 2 bases from J, with 12 bases in between. Germline loops: CDR1 SGHDT, CDR2 YYEEEE. CDR3 length: 14 amino acids. CDR3 in DNA: TGTGCCAGCACGGGGGGCAGGACCAAAAACATTCAGTACTTC. Its protein is CASTGGRTKNIQYF.

In this sample, this clone turned up a few times. The chain employs TRBV6-1 and TRBJ1-2, with a possible D match to TRBD1 (6 bases). Germline assignment: CDR1 MNHNS and CDR2 SASEGT. V shed 6 bases and J shed 3 bases, with 11 bases lying between them. This CDR3 spans 13 amino acids. The CDR3 DNA reads as TGTGCCAGCAGAGCGGACAGCTACTATGGCTACACCTTC. This sequence encodes CASRADSYYGYTF.

The chain carries TRBV30 and TRBJ2-3; the D gene is possibly TRBD1 (6 bases). CDR3 size: 12 residues. Trimming pared 3 bases from V and 4 bases from J, leaving 8 bases between. The germline V gene encodes CDR1 GTSNPN and CDR2 SVGIG (reference sequence). The CDR3, as DNA: TGTGCCTGGAGCACAGGGTCAGATACGCAGTATTTT. As protein: CAWSTGSDTQYF. Based on the CDR3 plus reference TRBV30 and TRBJ2-3, the full variable domain is SQTIHQWPATLVQPVGSPLSLECTVEGTSNPNLYWYRQAAGRGLQLLFYSVGIGQISSEVPQNLSASRPQDRQFILSSKKLLLSDSGFYLCAWSTGSDTQYFGPGTRLTVL.

The V and J genes are TRBV11-2 and TRBJ1-1; unclear D gene. Germline V lookup: CDR1 SGHAT, CDR2 FQNNGV. CDR3 length: 15 amino acids. Trimming left V 8 bases short and J 1 base short, with 17 bases between. CDR3 sequence reads: CASLRVPGANTEAFF. CDR3 sequence (DNA): TGTGCCAGCCTCAGAGTCCCAGGTGCGAACACTGAAGCTTTCTTT.

DNA for the CDR3: TGTGCTAGTGGTTTGACAGGGATGGTGGATGAGCAGTTCTTC. Translation gives CASGLTGMVDEQFF. This rearrangement joins TRBV12-5 to TRBJ2-1; TRBD1 is a possible D gene (6 bases). Germline V gene sequence: CDR1 LGHNT, CDR2 FRNRAP. The CDR3 loop spans 14 amino acids. Trimming stripped 2 bases from V and 8 bases from J, with 13 bases between.

The chain combines TRBV5-8 with TRBJ2-3, with 7 bases matching TRBD2. The CDR3 extends over 15 amino acids. Germline V lookup: CDR1 SGHTS, CDR2 YDEGEE. Unmatched junction bases numbered 3, after V lost 2 bases and J lost 0 bases. In nucleotides, the CDR3 is TGTGCCAGCAGCTTACTAGCGTACAGCACAGATACGCAGTATTTT. Translated: CASSLLAYSTDTQYF.

The chain couples TRBV5-4 to TRBJ1-2; D is possibly TRBD1 (6 bases). V lost 4 bases to trimming and J lost 7 bases, with 11 bases between them. This CDR3 is built from 12 residues. Germline V lookup: CDR1 SGHNT, CDR2 YYREEE (reference sequence). In DNA, the CDR3 is TGTGCCAGCAGCCAGGGGCCGGGTGGCTACACCTTC. Protein sequence: CASSQGPGGYTF.